This section outlines one TCR beta chain sequence together with its context. This clonotype occurred a few times. Its antigen specificity is not known. Base qualities are missing; no much larger clone stands one base away. In the ophthalmopathy patients, disease was moderately to severely active, with a Clinical Activity Score of 3 or more, a NOSPECS grade of 4 or more, and a duration of less than 3 months. Exclusion was applied to patients with uncontrolled infections, other autoimmune diseases, pregnancy or lactation. Diagnoses were established on the basis of clinical symptoms, serum thyroxine and TRAb, thyroid ultrasound, and orbital computed tomography. PBMCs were separated from roughly 10 ml of fresh peripheral blood using Ficoll-Paque density gradient centrifugation. Total RNA was extracted with Trizol reagent, and quality was checked on an Agilent 2100 Bioanalyzer. The TCR beta CDR3 regions were amplified from RNA transcripts. The TCR CDR3 was subjected to a first round of RT-PCR using the HTBI primer set and the Qiagen OneStep RT-PCR kit. Libraries were constructed in a second round of multiplex PCR, after which size selection and purification were carried out. Paired-end sequencing of the libraries was performed with 100 bp reads on an Illumina HiSeq2000. The source study handled its data this way. SOAPnuke was used to process the raw data, with reads discarded if the reads contained adapters or uncalled bases, had a mean Phred below 15, or lacked an exact constant-primer or identifier match. COPE v1.2.5 was used to merge high-quality paired reads, and clonotypes were defined as unique nucleotide sequences. MiTCR v1.1 was used to align clonotypes to the IMGT TRBV, TRBD and TRBJ reference segments. Analysis was restricted to V-J combinations with a frequency above 0.0001, which covered 99.2% of repertoires. A TCS score was defined as the ratio between F50 (clonal expansion) and ExV (chaos), using BLOSUM62-based TCRdist between CDR3 peptides within each V-J. Welch's t-statistics and random forest reduced fewer than 550 V-J features to about 12, which were used in a naive Bayes classifier (R e1071). TCRdb applied fastp at Q25 and MiXCR to the public reads, then kept only in-frame beta chains. Rows are unified per CDR3 protein, each entry keeping the most common DNA and genes. The V and J calls reflect TCRdb's pipeline rather than the authors' work. Across this sample there are 330,000 or so distinct CDR3 sequences, with roughly a fifth seen only once. The ten largest clonotypes hold roughly 39% of the sample.

This specimen belongs to a study of T cells in Graves' hyperthyroidism and ophthalmopathy (dated by TCRdb to between 2018 and 2021). Background on the whole study: Peripheral blood samples were taken at initial diagnosis, before any treatment was given. TCR Vbeta CDR3 sequencing of roughly 140 peripheral blood samples (approximately 44 ophthalmopathy, around 80 hyperthyroidism and roughly 17 progressor patients) is reported in the paper. An independent validation cohort of around 19 hyperthyroidism patients and 17 patients who later progressed to ophthalmopathy tested prospective prediction of ophthalmopathy. The roughly 100 discovery patients were randomly divided into training and test sets at a 7:3 ratio. In roughly six Graves' hyperthyroidism patients, the study also compared T-cell repertoires from thyroid tissue with T-cell repertoires from blood. TCR V-J signatures able to tell the groups apart were searched for in a discovery cohort of about a hundred patients, of whom roughly 42 had Graves' ophthalmopathy and about 60 had stable Graves' hyperthyroidism. Once sampling was done, hyperthyroidism patients were given methimazole at a starting dose of 30 mg daily, whereas ophthalmopathy patients were given high-dose intravenous methylprednisolone.

Trimmed from V: 0 bases; trimmed from J: 5 bases; junction bases lacking a gene match: 7. The germline V gene (reference sequence) sets CDR1 to DFQATT and CDR2 to SNEGSKA. The CDR3 has 16 amino acids, counting the end cysteine and phenylalanine. The only DNA kept is the CDR3, 48 bases in frame from the first base. Results and caveats for the whole study, not just this receptor: Ophthalmopathy was separated from stable hyperthyroidism by a 13 V-J signature model, with approximately 89% sensitivity and 81% to 82% specificity obtained in cross-validation and 80%/75% obtained in testing. Blood samples also contained most of the expanded thyroid clonotypes (frequency above 0.001), which suggests that blood repertoires may reflect thyroid immune responses. No statistical method was used to fix the sample size in advance, and group allocation was not hidden from the investigators. In validation, the model predicted progression to ophthalmopathy with about 71% sensitivity and 72% to 85% specificity, a median of approximately 6.7 months before onset.

The source is a man aged 50 or older with Graves' ophthalmopathy. The sequenced sample consisted of blood. This sequence uses TRBV20-1 and TRBJ1-6, with TRBD1 identical over 7 junction bases. CDR3 reads: CSARDPTGYHNSPLHF. The DNA is as follows: TGCAGTGCTAGAGACCCGACAGGGTATCATAATTCACCCCTCCACTTT.